This TCR beta chain originates from a study of cytomegalovirus exposure and HLA in healthy donors. General study points: Versus the approximately 720-donor mean, an Asian-associated ancestry cluster reportedly showed fewer N-insertions in a later analysis. Researchers catalogued roughly 150 TCR beta chains as cytomegalovirus-associated. Most TCR sequences proved rare, with some public TCRs found in many donors.

Regarding this clone: Its cognate antigen is unknown.

PCR used 60 Vbeta primers and 13 Jbeta primers. Libraries were prepared by immunoSEQ multiplex PCR; TCRdb keeps only in-frame clonotypes and omits some of them. Among about 93,000 clones listed, just under 80% were seen once. From germline, CDR1 is SGHRS and CDR2 YFSETQ. The CDR3 is 12 amino acids. V lost 2 bases, J lost 12 bases, and 9 bases lay in between. The specimen was PBMCs. The receptor's source is a woman aged 40 to 55 in good health and CMV-seronegative. The chain couples TRBV5-1 to TRBJ1-6, with D unclear. In DNA form, the CDR3 reads TGCGCCAGCAGCTTAGGCGGGGTACCCCTCCACTTT. It specifies CASSLGGVPLHF.